This record concerns one T cell receptor (beta chain) sequence. Its matching antigen is unknown. The sample has other DNA sequences that encode this CDR3 too. The treatment here: oral pan-JAK inhibitor, 5-10 mg twice daily. There are 14 residues in the CDR3. Germline lookup yields CDR1 SGHRS and CDR2 YFSETQ. Trimming took 4 bases from V and 2 from J; bases not matched to a gene: 6. The sample is drawn from a study of CD8+ T cells in alopecia areata. About the study: Treatment ran 6 to 18 months, with 6 months of follow-up afterward.

Regarding the study as a whole: The study found higher clonality in lesional than normal scalp, especially in alopecia totalis/universalis.

It was cDNA, reverse transcribed from extracted RNA, that served as the sequencing template. Clones were read by immunoSEQ multiplex PCR, and TCRdb kept only the in-frame ones, dropping some. The repertoire consists of some 170,000 clones, with roughly 63% occurring once and the leading ten covering 16%. This chain connects TRBV5-1 to TRBJ2-7; 7 nucleotides agree with TRBD1. This clonotype was sampled from a human donor with alopecia areata. This material consisted of CD4+ T cells sorted from blood, taken between weeks 55 and 70, from a patient treated with tofacitinib. The CDR3 protein is CASSPGDRAYEQYF. In nucleotides, the CDR3 is TGCGCCAGCAGCCCCGGGGACAGAGCCTACGAGCAGTACTTC.